This entry describes one T cell receptor beta chain. The length of the CDR3 is 16 residues. The J segment lost 7 bases and the V segment lost 4 bases, leaving 10 bases of the junction unmatched. The germline gives CDR1 MNHEY, CDR2 SVGAGI. Here immunoSEQ multiplex PCR was the method, and the copy in TCRdb shows in-frame clones only, minus some. The sample lists some 130,000 clones; 93% were seen once. This record belongs to a study of control samples from healthy donors and cancer patients. The sequence was collected from a man aged 50 to 59 with head and neck cancer. Sequencing input: PBMCs. The gene calls are TRBV6-5 and TRBJ2-1; 10 bases align to TRBD1. CDR3 sequence (DNA): TGTGCCAGCAGTTTATGGCCGGGACAGGGGTTTAATGAGCAGTTCTTC. Translated: CASSLWPGQGFNEQFF.